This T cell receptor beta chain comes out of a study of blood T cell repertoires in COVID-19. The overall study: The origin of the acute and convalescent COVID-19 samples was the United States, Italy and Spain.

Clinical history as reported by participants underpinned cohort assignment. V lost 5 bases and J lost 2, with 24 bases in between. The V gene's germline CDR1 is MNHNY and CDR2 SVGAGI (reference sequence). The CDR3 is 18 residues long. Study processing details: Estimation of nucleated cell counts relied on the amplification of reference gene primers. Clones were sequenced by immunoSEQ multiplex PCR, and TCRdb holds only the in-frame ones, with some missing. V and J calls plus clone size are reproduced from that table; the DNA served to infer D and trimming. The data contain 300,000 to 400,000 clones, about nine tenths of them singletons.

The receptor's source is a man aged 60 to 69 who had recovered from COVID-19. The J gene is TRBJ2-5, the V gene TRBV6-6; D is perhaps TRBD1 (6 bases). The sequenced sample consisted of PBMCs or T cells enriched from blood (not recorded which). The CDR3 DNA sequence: TGTGCCAGCAGTCCAAGTTCCTCGACGGTCCAGGGGCAAGAGACCCAGTACTTC. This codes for CASSPSSSTVQGQETQYF.